This note documents a single T cell receptor beta chain sequence. Its antigen is as yet unknown. V shed 2 bases and J 9 bases; nucleotides not matched to a gene: 4. This CDR3 spans 15 amino acids. Germline V gives CDR1 MNHNS, CDR2 SASEGT. The data originate from a study of T cell responses to AZD1222 COVID-19 vaccine. Findings and caveats of the study: Without day 14 samples, only post-peak T cell repertoires were studied. There were mostly white British donors and more females than males, and clonal diversity was possibly underestimated.

Only in-frame clones appear in the TCRdb table, and some are missing; sequencing was by immunoSEQ multiplex PCR. The top ten clones hold about 1.6% of a sample with 170,000 or so clones, less than 95% of them seen once. This receptor was obtained from an adult in good health. Specimen: peripheral blood, collected on day 0 of AZD1222 vaccination. The chain couples TRBV6-1 to TRBJ1-6; 10 bases match TRBD1. The CDR3 coding sequence is TGTGCCAGCAGTGAATGGACAGGGGGAGGTTCACCCCTCCACTTT. This sequence encodes CASSEWTGGGSPLHF.